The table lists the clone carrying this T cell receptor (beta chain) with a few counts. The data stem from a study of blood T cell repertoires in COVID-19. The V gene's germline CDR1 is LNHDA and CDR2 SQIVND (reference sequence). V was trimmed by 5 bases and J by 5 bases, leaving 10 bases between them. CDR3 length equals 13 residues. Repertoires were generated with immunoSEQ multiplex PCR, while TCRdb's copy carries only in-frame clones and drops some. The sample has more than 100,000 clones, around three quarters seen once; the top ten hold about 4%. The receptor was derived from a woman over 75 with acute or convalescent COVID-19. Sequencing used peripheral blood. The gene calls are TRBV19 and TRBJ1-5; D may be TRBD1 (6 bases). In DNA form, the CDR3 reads TGTGCCAGTAGTCAACAGGGAGATCAGCCCCAGCATTTT. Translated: CASSQQGDQPQHF.